The 31 T cell receptor beta chains below were found in one sample sequenced in a study of T cells in Graves' hyperthyroidism and ophthalmopathy. Amplified regions were TCR beta CDR3 sequences from RNA transcripts. The HTBI primer set drove a first-round RT-PCR of the TCR CDR3. MiXCR, applied by TCRdb to the multiplex PCR reads, yields one record per CDR3 protein. Among about 560,000 distinct CDR3 sequences, over 15% were seen once, and the ten largest hold 15% to 20%. Sequenced: blood. The source of these receptors is a woman under 30 with Graves' hyperthyroidism.

This clonotype was recorded many times. V gene TRBV13 combines with J gene TRBJ2-7; D ambiguous. Trimming cost V 3 bases and J 4 bases, with 13 bases left between them. Germline V gene sequence: CDR1 PRHDT, CDR2 FYEKMQ (reference sequence). The CDR3 extends over 14 amino acids. This CDR3 is CASSFTLMAYEQYF. CDR3 in DNA: TGTGCCAGCAGCTTCACTCTTATGGCTTACGAGCAGTACTTC.

This clonotype was seen more than once but under ten times. V and J are TRBV6-1 and TRBJ2-7; TRBD1 matches 8 bases. Trimming removed 3 bases from V and 11 bases from J; junction bases left unmatched: 9. The germline V gene has CDR1 MNHNS and CDR2 SASEGT. The CDR3 loop spans 13 amino acids. The CDR3 coding sequence is TGTGCCAGCAGTGAGGGACAGGCGGGAAAGAAGTACTTC. It encodes CASSEGQAGKKYF.

The rearrangement uses TRBV27 and TRBJ2-6; 9 bases fit TRBD1. V trimming: 6 bases; J trimming: 1 base; junction bases outside the gene matches: 10. This CDR3 has 18 residues. Per the germline V gene, CDR1 is MNHEY and CDR2 is SMNVEV (reference sequence). The CDR3 spells CASSSPGDRGSGANVLTF. The CDR3 bases are TGTGCCAGCAGCTCTCCCGGCGACAGGGGGTCTGGGGCCAACGTCCTGACTTTC.

J is TRBJ2-1 and V is TRBV27; D may correspond to TRBD1 or TRBD2 (5 bases each). The CDR3 loop spans 14 amino acids. From germline, CDR1 is MNHEY and CDR2 SMNVEV (reference sequence). V shed 5 bases and J shed 5 bases, with 13 bases lying between them. This CDR3 is CASSRPRGNNEQFF. Here the CDR3 DNA reads TGTGCCAGCAGTCGCCCCCGGGGCAACAATGAGCAGTTCTTC.

Only a few counts were recorded for this clonotype. The chain joins TRBV4-1 to TRBJ2-1; possible D gene TRBD2, 6 bases. CDR3 length: 17 residues. The V gene's germline CDR1 is MGHRA and CDR2 YSYEKL. The V gene lost 3 bases and the J gene lost 5 bases, with 20 bases spanning the gap. CDR3 amino acids: CASSQFFNGRFNNEQFF. The CDR3 DNA sequence: TGCGCCAGCAGCCAGTTTTTTAACGGGAGATTTAACAATGAGCAGTTCTTC.

In its sample, this clonotype was seen a few times. The J gene is TRBJ2-5, the V gene TRBV7-3; possible D gene TRBD2, 5 bases. Per the germline V gene, CDR1 is SGHTA and CDR2 is FQGTGA. V lost 1 base and J lost 7, with 10 bases in between. The CDR3 length is 13 residues. The CDR3 sequence: CASSLSLGGTQYF. In DNA, the CDR3 is TGTGCCAGCAGCTTAAGTCTAGGAGGGACCCAGTACTTC.

This clonotype was counted many times. The chain uses TRBV3-1 and TRBJ1-1; 8 nucleotides line up with TRBD1. The junction had 6 bases not matched to a gene; V was cut back by 4 bases and J by 5 bases. Looked up from germline, CDR1 is LGHDT and CDR2 is YNNKEL (reference sequence). The CDR3 totals 14 residues. The CDR3 here is CASSRENRGTEAFF. CDR3 bases: TGTGCCAGCAGCCGAGAAAACAGGGGGACTGAAGCTTTCTTT.

This clonotype was recorded a few times. The V gene is TRBV4-2, the J gene TRBJ1-5, with D possibly matching TRBD1 (6 bases). Germline assignment: CDR1 LGHNA and CDR2 YNFKEQ. Trimming took 0 bases from V and 4 from J, leaving 10 bases between them. The CDR3 is made up of 15 amino acids. The chain's CDR3 is CASSQEQGINQPQHF. For the CDR3, the DNA is TGTGCCAGCAGCCAAGAGCAGGGGATTAATCAGCCCCAGCATTTT.

A few counts support this clonotype. J is TRBJ2-1 and V is TRBV5-1; D assignment may be TRBD1 or TRBD2 (5 bases each). Trimming left V 1 base short and J 10 bases short, with 12 bases between. CDR1 and CDR2 (germline): SGHRS, YFSETQ. CDR3 length equals 13 residues. CDR3 protein: CASSLRGYDEQFF. CDR3 sequence (DNA): TGCGCCAGCAGCTTGCGGGGCTACGACGAGCAGTTCTTC.

This clonotype was observed a handful of times. This sequence joins TRBV18 and TRBJ2-3, with 7 bases that match TRBD2. The germline V gene has CDR1 KGHSH and CDR2 LQKENI. This CDR3 comprises 16 residues. Trimming took 2 bases from V and 3 from J; bases not matched to a gene: 8. The CDR3 nucleotides are TGTGCCAGCTCACCATCCGGGAGGCGGGAGACAGATACGCAGTATTTT. Its protein is CASSPSGRRETDTQYF.

In its sample, this clonotype was seen a few times. This chain links TRBV5-1 with TRBJ2-1, with TRBD2 identical over 9 bases. The germline CDR1 and CDR2 sequences are SGHRS and YFSETQ. With 0 bases clipped from V and 4 bases from J, the junction kept 8 bases outside the gene matches. This CDR3 has 17 residues. CDR3 coding DNA: TGCGCCAGCAGCTTGGTGGCGGGAGGGCCGGTGTACAATGAGCAGTTCTTC. Its protein product is CASSLVAGGPVYNEQFF. The whole variable domain, remainder taken from reference TRBV5-1 and TRBJ2-1, is KAGVTQTPRYLIKTRGQQVTLSCSPISGHRSVSWYQQTPGQGLQFLFEYFSETQRNKGNFPGRFSGRQFSNSRSEMNVSTLELGDSALYLCASSLVAGGPVYNEQFFGPGTRLTVL.

This clonotype appeared a few times. The gene calls are TRBV3-1 and TRBJ2-3; no definite D call. This CDR3 is 14 amino acids long. Germline V gives CDR1 LGHDT, CDR2 YNNKEL (reference sequence). V lost 1 base, J lost 1 base, and 6 bases lay in between. CDR3 residues: CASSQVRGTDTQYF. The CDR3 bases are TGTGCCAGCAGCCAAGTTCGGGGCACAGATACGCAGTATTTT.

With regard to this clonotype: A much larger clone differs from this one at a single base, so this may be a read error. The chain uses TRBV3-1 and TRBJ1-4, with D maybe TRBD1 (6 bases). V shed 4 bases and J shed 7 bases, with 13 bases lying between them. The germline gives CDR1 LGHDT, CDR2 YNNKEL (reference sequence). This CDR3 is 14 amino acids long. CDR3 sequence reads: CASSRNRGGEKLFF. DNA of the CDR3: TGTGCCAGCAGCCGAAACAGAGGGGGTGAAAAACTGTTTTTT.

This clonotype was picked up many times. The rearrangement uses TRBV24-1 and TRBJ2-1; 9 nucleotides agree with TRBD2. CDR3 length: 15 residues. The V segment lost 4 bases and the J segment 9 bases; nucleotides outside the gene matches: 9. CDR1 and CDR2 (germline): KGHDR, SFDVKD. CDR3 in amino acids: CATSDPGTSYGEQFF. The CDR3 nucleotides are TGTGCCACCAGTGACCCCGGGACTAGCTATGGTGAGCAGTTCTTC.

This clonotype has at least ten counts. This chain connects TRBV27 to TRBJ2-7; TRBD2 matches at 10 bases. The CDR3 length is 15 residues. The germline gives CDR1 MNHEY, CDR2 SMNVEV (reference sequence). J lost 3 bases, V lost 2 bases, and 4 bases had no gene match. The CDR3 DNA reads as TGTGCCAGCAGTTTAACCCTAGCGGGAGACTACGAGCAGTACTTC. Residues: CASSLTLAGDYEQYF.

This clonotype was detected only a few times. One end of the junction varies from germline; a read error may be responsible. The chain carries TRBV28 and TRBJ2-5, with a weak D call TRBD1 (5 bases). Per germline, CDR1 MDHEN and CDR2 SYDVKM. This CDR3 has 14 amino acids. For the CDR3, the DNA is TGTGCCGGCAGGGCGTACGGCCATAAAGAGACCCAGTACTTC. Protein product: CAGRAYGHKETQYF.

This clonotype was counted a few times. The V call is TRBV2, the J call TRBJ2-1; 7 nucleotides agree with TRBD2. With V trimmed by 1 base and J by 9 bases, 3 bases remained unmatched. Germline loops: CDR1 SNHLY, CDR2 FYNNEI. This CDR3 contains 13 residues. In DNA form, the CDR3 reads TGTGCCAGCAGTGAAGGCCCGGGGGGTGAGCAGTTCTTC. Translating gives CASSEGPGGEQFF.

The chain combines TRBV24-1 with TRBJ2-6; D gene uncertain. Between the trimmed V and J ends, which lost 10 bases and 1 base, there was a span of 7 bases. The germline V gene has CDR1 KGHDR and CDR2 SFDVKD. The CDR3 contains 13 residues. The CDR3 here is CATSRSGANVLTF. The CDR3 DNA sequence: TGTGCCACTTCTCGGTCTGGGGCCAACGTCCTGACTTTC.

The chain is built from TRBV12-3 or TRBV12-4 and TRBJ2-3; TRBD2 aligns across 8 bases. CDR3 length equals 16 residues. V dropped 8 bases and J dropped 2; count of bases not matched to a gene: 12. The CDR3 spells CASVPKAGAPTDTQYF. CDR3 nucleotides: TGTGCCAGCGTTCCGAAAGCGGGGGCCCCCACAGATACGCAGTATTTT.

This clonotype was seen at least ten times. The chain has TRBV6-2 or TRBV6-3 and TRBJ2-1, with 7 bases fitting TRBD2. Trimming at V came to 0 bases and at J to 0 bases, leaving 5 bases not matched to a gene. This CDR3 has 17 amino acids. Germline V gene lookup returns CDR1 MNHEY and CDR2 SVGEGT. The DNA of the CDR3 is TGTGCCAGCAGTTACTCGATAACGGGGGGCTCCTACAATGAGCAGTTCTTC. Translated: CASSYSITGGSYNEQFF.

The chain carries TRBV10-2 and TRBJ1-6; D possibly corresponds to TRBD1 (6 bases). This CDR3 comprises 16 residues. From germline, CDR1 is WSHSY and CDR2 SAAADI. Trimming cost V 1 base and J 6 bases, with 13 bases left between them. DNA for the CDR3: TGCGCCAGCAGTGAGTTCTGGACAGACGTTAATTCACCCCTCCACTTT. Translated: CASSEFWTDVNSPLHF.

At least ten counts were recorded for this clonotype. This chain connects TRBV5-6 to TRBJ2-7; D may be TRBD1 (6 bases). Germline lookup yields CDR1 SGHDT and CDR2 YYEEEE. V was shortened by 1 base and J by 1 base, with 15 bases between the two germline ends. CDR3 length: 16 residues. The CDR3 loop reads CASSLPAWDMSYEQYF. CDR3 coding DNA: TGTGCCAGCAGCTTGCCTGCCTGGGACATGTCCTACGAGCAGTACTTC.

The chain links TRBV5-6 to TRBJ2-3; a possible D gene is TRBD1 (5 bases). This CDR3 contains 13 residues. Trimming cost V 1 base and J 4 bases, with 7 bases left between them. CDR1 and CDR2 (germline): SGHDT, YYEEEE. CDR3 sequence: CASSLPGPDTQYF. The CDR3 coding sequence is TGTGCCAGCAGCTTGCCAGGGCCAGATACGCAGTATTTT.

This chain uses TRBV5-1 with TRBJ2-7, with 10 positions matching TRBD1. The CDR3 is 17 residues long. Germline CDR1 and CDR2: SGHRS and YFSETQ. With V trimmed by 4 bases and J by 0 bases, 10 bases remained unmatched. Here the CDR3 reads CASSLRPGQGISYEQYF. The DNA for the CDR3 is TGCGCCAGCAGCCTTAGGCCGGGACAGGGGATCTCCTACGAGCAGTACTTC.

This clonotype was seen a handful of times. The chain uses TRBV29-1 and TRBJ2-1, with 11 bases matching TRBD2. The V and J ends lost 6 bases and 9 bases, in that order; junction bases with no gene match: 7. CDR1 and CDR2 (germline): SQVTM, ANQGSEA. The CDR3 has 13 residues. CDR3: CSVSSGRAPEQFF. The CDR3 DNA reads as TGCAGCGTGAGTAGCGGGAGGGCCCCTGAGCAGTTCTTC.

This clonotype was observed a few times. The chain is built from TRBV7-2 and TRBJ1-4; 8 nucleotides align to TRBD1. CDR1 SGHTA and CDR2 FQGNSA come from the germline V gene. With V trimmed by 4 bases and J by 4 bases, 5 bases remained unmatched. This CDR3 region has 15 residues. CDR3 nucleotides: TGTGCCAGCAGCTCTGACAGGGGATATAATGAAAAACTGTTTTTT. It encodes CASSSDRGYNEKLFF.

The chain employs TRBV3-2 and TRBJ2-3; TRBD2, the table's D call, was not compared with the DNA. TRBV3-2 corresponds to a pseudogene. This CDR3 has 18 amino acids. CDR3 in amino acids: CASSQDGGLAGRTDTQYF. In nucleotides, the CDR3 is TGTGCCAGCAGCCAAGATGGAGGACTAGCGGGCCGCACAGATACGCAGTATTTT.

Many counts were recorded for this clonotype. V usage is TRBV7-9 and J usage is TRBJ2-7; D is undetermined. Trimming took off 5 bases at V and 0 bases at J, with 8 bases between the two ends. The CDR3 runs to 13 residues. Per the germline V gene, CDR1 is SEHNR and CDR2 is FQNEAQ (reference sequence). The CDR3 nucleotides read TGTGCCAGCAGCGGAATTACCTCCTACGAGCAGTACTTC. Protein: CASSGITSYEQYF.

This clonotype was picked up many times. The V call is TRBV6-1, the J call TRBJ2-1; D possibly corresponds to TRBD2 (5 bases). V shed 6 bases and J shed 5 bases, with 14 bases lying between them. The CDR3 length is 14 residues. CDR1 is MNHNS and CDR2 is SASEGT in the germline V gene. The CDR3 DNA reads as TGTGCCAGCAGAGAGCCGGCACTAGACAATGAGCAGTTCTTC. Protein product: CASREPALDNEQFF.

The sample holds many counts of this clonotype. The chain is built from TRBV20-1 and TRBJ2-7; D is undetermined. Trimming took 4 bases from V and 0 from J, leaving 10 bases between them. Germline V gene lookup returns CDR1 DFQATT and CDR2 SNEGSKA (reference sequence). The CDR3 is made up of 13 amino acids. The CDR3 DNA is TGCAGTGCTATGAAGAAGATCTCCTACGAGCAGTACTTC. Residues: CSAMKKISYEQYF.

This clonotype has ten or more counts. The chain recombines TRBV20-1 with TRBJ2-7; 7 bases fit TRBD2. The CDR3 runs to 15 residues. Germline V gives CDR1 DFQATT, CDR2 SNEGSKA (reference sequence). The J segment lost 2 bases and the V segment lost 3 bases, leaving 10 bases of the junction unmatched. The CDR3 DNA reads TGCAGTGCTAGTATCGCTAGCGGTCTTACCTACGAGCAGTACTTC. Its protein is CSASIASGLTYEQYF.